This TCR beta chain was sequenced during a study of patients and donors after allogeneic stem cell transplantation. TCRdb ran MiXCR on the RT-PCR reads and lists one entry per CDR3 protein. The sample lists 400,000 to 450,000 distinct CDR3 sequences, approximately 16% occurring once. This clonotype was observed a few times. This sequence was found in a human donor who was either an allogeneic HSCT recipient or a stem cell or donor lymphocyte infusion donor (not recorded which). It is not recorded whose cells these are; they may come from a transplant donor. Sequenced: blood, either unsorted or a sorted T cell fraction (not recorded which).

CDR3 residues: CSAPRDGYTF. The CDR3 DNA reads TGCAGTGCCCCGAGGGATGGCTACACCTTC. The chain employs TRBV20-1 and TRBJ1-2; D gene unclear. Trimming took off 6 bases at V and 6 bases at J, with 8 bases between the two ends. Germline V lookup: CDR1 DFQATT, CDR2 SNEGSKA (reference sequence). This CDR3 region has 10 residues.